This paragraph reports one TCR beta chain. This clonotype was recorded at least ten times. This receptor's antigen is unknown. Per-base quality was not reported, and no clone a single base away is much larger than it. Library preparation was by PCR. TCR alpha and beta chains were amplified from RNA with a modified RACE PCR protocol rather than multiplex PCR. The libraries were sequenced on an Illumina MiSeq, and sample-specific barcode combinations were used to demultiplex the raw reads. Per the source publication's procedure: TCR clonotypes were identified from the sequencing reads using MiXCR software. TCRdb's own reprocessing of the public reads used fastp at Q25 and MiXCR and kept productive beta chains. All rows with the same CDR3 protein become a single entry with the most common DNA and genes. TCRdb, not the authors, supplied the V and J calls. The sample table records fewer than 4,500 distinct CDR3 sequences; about 10% of these occur just once. Together, the top ten hold roughly 30% of the sample.

This specimen belongs to a study of T cells in AML relapse after transplant (dated by TCRdb to the late 2010s). Study-level background: Clinically matched patients in whom long-term complete remission was maintained, with more than 3 years of follow-up, were used as remission controls. Remission samples were obtained from bone marrow collected about 1 year after HSCT from patients in whom complete remission was maintained. In a retrospective study, inhibitory receptor expression and TCR repertoires of bone marrow T cells were examined in patients who had received allogeneic HSCT for myeloid malignancy. Study-wide findings and limitations: TCR repertoire comparisons were based on very few samples, with only three individuals included per group for unsorted bone marrow.

The sequenced sample was bone marrow, either the whole sample or a sorted T cell fraction (not recorded which), obtained in complete remission. The TCR was taken from a human donor who had a stem cell transplant for acute myeloid leukemia. After a transplant, not all T cells may be the patient's own; some may come from the graft donor.

The base sequence is TGTGCCAGCAGCTTAAGGACGTCTCGGACAGGGGCCTGGAATGAGCAGTTCTTC. Its translation reads: CASSLRTSRTGAWNEQFF. The sequence links TRBV7-2 to TRBJ2-1, with 9 bases matching TRBD1. Reading the germline V gene gives CDR1 SGHTA and CDR2 FQGNSA. From the cysteine up to the phenylalanine, the CDR3 has a length of 18 residues. Just the 54-base CDR3 DNA is kept, in frame starting at base 1. Here V drops 2 bases and J drops 7 bases, and the junction holds 15 bases not matched to any gene. Joined to the reference TRBV7-2 and TRBJ2-1 proteins, this CDR3 gives the full variable domain: GAGVSQSPSNKVTEKGKDVELRCDPISGHTALYWYRQSLGQGLEFLIYFQGNSAPDKSGLPSDRFSAERTGGSVSTLTIQRTQQEDSAVYLCASSLRTSRTGAWNEQFFGPGTRLTVL.